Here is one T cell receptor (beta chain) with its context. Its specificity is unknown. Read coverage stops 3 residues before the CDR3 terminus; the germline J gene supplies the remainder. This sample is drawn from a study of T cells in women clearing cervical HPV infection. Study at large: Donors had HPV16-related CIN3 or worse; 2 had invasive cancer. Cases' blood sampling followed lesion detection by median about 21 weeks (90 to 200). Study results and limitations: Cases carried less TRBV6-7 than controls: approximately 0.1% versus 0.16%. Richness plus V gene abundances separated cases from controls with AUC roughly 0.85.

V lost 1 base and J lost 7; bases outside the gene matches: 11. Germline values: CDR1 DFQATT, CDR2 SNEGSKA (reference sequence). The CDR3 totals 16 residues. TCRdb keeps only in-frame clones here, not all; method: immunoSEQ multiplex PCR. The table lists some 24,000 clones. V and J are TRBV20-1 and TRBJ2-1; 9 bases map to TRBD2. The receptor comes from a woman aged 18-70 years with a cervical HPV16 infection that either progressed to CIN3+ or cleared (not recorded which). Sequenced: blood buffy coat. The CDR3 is CSARGRRREGKNEQFF. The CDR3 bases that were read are TGCAGTGCTAGAGGGAGAAGGCGGGAGGGTAAGAATGAG.